This entry is about one T cell receptor beta chain. The antigen is undetermined. Starting material for each TCR library was roughly 3,300 ng of total RNA. Researchers used template switching to add UMIs featuring a 6-nucleotide sample barcode. After re-calling the 5' RACE reads, TCRdb lists one entry per CDR3 protein, DNA absent. The sample spans some 440,000 distinct CDR3 sequences; the ten largest clones claim roughly 2.2%. The sample belongs to a study of monozygotic twins with inflammatory bowel disease. General study findings and limits: Separate T cell subtypes could not be resolved from one another. No detectable difference in repertoire similarity separated concordant from discordant twins, possibly as a result of limited power.

The sequence was obtained from a human donor with ulcerative colitis or Crohn's disease, or a healthy co-twin of an affected twin (not recorded which). Input material: blood.

CDR3: CASSLVAGGLYNEQFF. This sequence joins TRBV5-1 and TRBJ2-1; TCRdb proposes TRBD2, but this gene call is untestable without DNA. The germline gives CDR1 SGHRS, CDR2 YFSETQ. This CDR3 is built from 16 residues.